The clone carrying this T cell receptor (beta chain) has at least ten counts. Making TCR cDNA involved 5'RACE template switching, which added UMIs and a universal primer site. TCRdb analysed the 5' RACE reads with MiXCR anew, one entry per CDR3 protein. The sample contains approximately 10,000 distinct CDR3 sequences, under 5.5% of which appear only once. The CDR3 loop spans 15 amino acids. The trim removed 5 bases at V and 2 bases at J, leaving 5 bases unmatched. CDR1 is SGHDT and CDR2 is YYEEEE in the germline V gene. The data are from a study of T cells after yellow fever vaccination. Turning to the study itself: Investigators used CD3, CD45RA, CCR7 and CD95 to sort the EM, EMRA, CM and Tscm memory subsets.

Study-wide results and limits: FACS-sorted repertoires could harbor abundant contaminating bulk-population clonotypes. Some clonotypes were seen in both the CD4 and the CD8 compartments. These made up a small share and likely arose from convergent recombination.

Sequences were derived from PBMCs, either bulk or a sorted T-cell subset (CD4+, CD8+, memory, or dextramer-sorted; not recorded which), sampled roughly 15 days after the first yellow fever vaccination. This clonotype was obtained from a young man who received the YFV17D yellow fever vaccine. The chain combines TRBV5-6 with TRBJ1-5, with 9 positions matching TRBD1. The CDR3 spells CASSLTGGGNQPQHF. The CDR3 DNA follows: TGTGCCAGCAGTCTTACAGGGGGCGGCAATCAGCCCCAGCATTTT.